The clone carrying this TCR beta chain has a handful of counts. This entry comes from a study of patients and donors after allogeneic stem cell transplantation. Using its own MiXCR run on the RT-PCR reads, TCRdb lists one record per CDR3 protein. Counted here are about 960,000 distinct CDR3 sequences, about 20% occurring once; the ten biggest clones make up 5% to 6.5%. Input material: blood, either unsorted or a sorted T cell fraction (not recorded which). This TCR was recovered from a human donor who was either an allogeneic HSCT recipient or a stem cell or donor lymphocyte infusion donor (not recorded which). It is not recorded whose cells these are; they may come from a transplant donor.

The DNA for the CDR3 is TGCGCCAGCGGCGGATCCAGAGGTGGGGCCAACGTCCTGACTTTC. This translates into CASGGSRGGANVLTF. V usage is TRBV5-1 and J usage is TRBJ2-6, with D uncertain. From germline, CDR1 is SGHRS and CDR2 YFSETQ. This CDR3 spans 15 amino acids. V shed 7 bases and J shed 3 bases, with 14 bases lying between them. The full variable domain, its missing parts supplied by reference TRBV5-1 and TRBJ2-6, is KAGVTQTPRYLIKTRGQQVTLSCSPISGHRSVSWYQQTPGQGLQFLFEYFSETQRNKGNFPGRFSGRQFSNSRSEMNVSTLELGDSALYLCASGGSRGGANVLTFGAGSRLTVL.